This TCR beta chain was identified during a study of T-cell reconstitution after alpha-beta-depleted transplantation in children. Preparing the TCRbeta library involved the use of unique molecular identifiers. TCRdb re-called the PCR reads through MiXCR, storing one row per CDR3 protein. The sample holds some 550,000 distinct CDR3 sequences, roughly 24% seen once. Germline-derived CDR1 and CDR2 are DFQATT and SNEGSKA (reference sequence). CDR3 length: 13 residues. V was trimmed by 6 bases and J by 1 base, leaving 12 bases between them. The study, taken as a whole, reports: Reported findings indicate that, about two months after transplant, alpha-beta T cells came from several hundred expanded clones, which were derived from non-depleted graft cells.

This clonotype was observed at least ten times. What it binds is unknown. The sample in question was PBMCs, mostly from graft donor cells, obtained 360 days after TCRalphabeta/CD19-depleted stem cell transplant. V and J are TRBV20-1 and TRBJ1-1, with D maybe TRBD1 (6 bases). This receptor was identified in a boy younger than two who had a stem cell transplant for acute myeloid leukemia, so the T cells may come from the graft donor. Here the CDR3 reads CSARGRGNTEAFF. CDR3 nucleotide sequence: TGCAGTGCCCGGGGCAGGGGGAACACTGAAGCTTTCTTT.